A single count supports the clone carrying this TCR beta chain. Its matching antigen is unknown. The repertoire was sequenced with immunoSEQ multiplex PCR; TCRdb's copy has only in-frame clones and lacks some. Seen here are approximately 120,000 clones, 85% to 95% observed once, and the top ten hold roughly 0.85%. These data originate in a study of OX40 agonist ivuxolimab in advanced cancers. Study background: Subjects had a mean age of about 60 years, with a range of roughly 20 to 80; around 84% were male.

Study-wide points: Expanded clones were, on average, more numerous among CD8+ T cells than CD4+. Expansion of clones was among the lowest in partial responders at 0.1-3.0 mg/kg.

Germline V gene data show CDR1 as SNHLY and CDR2 as FYNNEI. V lost 7 bases to trimming and J lost 0 bases, with 13 bases between them. The CDR3 sequence is 16 residues long. The TCR comes from an adult with an advanced solid tumor such as melanoma, head and neck, liver or kidney cancer. Here the sequenced sample was CD4+ or CD8+ T cells sorted from blood, taken in a trial of the OX40 agonist ivuxolimab. The rearrangement uses TRBV2 and TRBJ2-6, with D uncertain. The DNA of the CDR3 is TGTGCCAGCATCCTACAACCTTCCTCTGGGGCCAACGTCCTGACTTTC. This translates into CASILQPSSGANVLTF.